This T cell receptor (beta chain) was found in a study of control samples from healthy donors and cancer patients. The CDR3 is 15 residues long. The trim removed 1 base at V and 2 bases at J, leaving 2 bases unmatched. CDR1 is LGHDT, CDR2 YNNKEL, per germline (reference sequence). The method was immunoSEQ multiplex PCR; TCRdb's version includes in-frame clones alone and lacks a portion of them. The data contain 100,000 to 150,000 clones, roughly 87% of them singletons. The gene calls are TRBV3-1 (or the pseudogene TRBV3-2) and TRBJ1-5; TRBD1 aligns across 7 bases. The material sequenced was blood. The origin of this receptor is a man aged 35 to 55 in good health. CDR3 nucleotide sequence: TGTGCCAGCAGCCAAGCAACAGGGGGCAATCAGCCCCAGCATTTT. It specifies CASSQATGGNQPQHF.